This T cell receptor beta chain was observed in a study of PD-1 blockade in classical Hodgkin lymphoma. Study-wide context: Nivolumab dosed at 3 mg/kg went to patients intravenously every 2 weeks.

There was relapse after autologous stem cell transplantation in every patient, and there was variation in brentuximab vedotin exposure. Researchers report purifying CD4+ T cells from thawed PBMCs by magnetic negative selection. Trimming took 3 bases from V and 2 from J, leaving 4 bases between them. The germline CDR1 and CDR2 sequences are MDHEN and SYDVKM. This CDR3 region has 12 residues. The assay was immunoSEQ multiplex PCR, and TCRdb's table has in-frame clones only and misses some. The sample carries about 29,000 clones, 65% to 90% recorded once. Study-wide results and limits: Lower baseline TCR diversity was reported for newly diagnosed patients than for healthy donors. Patients were excluded if nivolumab began under 1 year after ASCT (the autologous transplant). No one has yet defined what causes the repertoire differences, which may be disease activity or prior therapy.

In the case of this clone: Its antigen remains unknown.

Material: CD4+ T cells from blood, obtained at baseline. This TCR was sampled from a human donor with classical Hodgkin lymphoma. This sequence joins TRBV28 and TRBJ1-2; D is undetermined. CDR3 amino acids: CASSFRNYGYTF. CDR3 DNA sequence: TGTGCCAGCAGTTTCCGGAACTATGGCTACACCTTC.